Below, 5 T cell receptor beta chains from the same sample are listed, as sequenced in a study of blood T cell repertoires in COVID-19. Assay: immunoSEQ multiplex PCR; the TCRdb copy retains only in-frame clones and omits some. Of roughly 290,000 clones listed, 80% to 85% were seen once; the top ten hold approximately 15%. Sample: peripheral blood. These receptors all stem from a person aged 65 to 79 with COVID-19, enrolled during active disease.

There are a few counts of this clone. The rearrangement uses TRBV5-6 and TRBJ1-2; 9 bases map to TRBD1. The V gene's germline CDR1 is SGHDT and CDR2 YYEEEE. Germline trimming cut 4 bases from V and 5 bases from J; bases unmatched to any gene: 9. The CDR3 has 15 residues. The CDR3 is CASSTGGRVWYGYTF. CDR3 nucleotides: TGTGCCAGCAGCACAGGGGGCAGAGTGTGGTATGGCTACACCTTC. The complete variable domain, with remaining parts taken from reference TRBV5-6 and TRBJ1-2, reads DAGVTQSPTHLIKTRGQQVTLRCSPKSGHDTVSWYQQALGQGPQFIFQYYEEEERQRGNFPDRFSGHQFPNYSSELNVNALLLGDSALYLCASSTGGRVWYGYTFGSGTRLTVV.

This clone was seen only once. The chain joins TRBV5-6 to TRBJ1-3, with D uncertain. Trimming pared 4 bases from V and 0 bases from J, leaving 2 bases between. Germline CDR1 is SGHDT and CDR2 is YYEEEE. CDR3 length: 12 amino acids. This CDR3 reads CASSHSGNTIYF. CDR3 DNA sequence: TGTGCCAGCAGCCACTCTGGAAACACCATATATTTT.

CDR3 sequence: CASSLAIAGNTGELFF. DNA of the CDR3: TGTGCCAGCAGCTTAGCAATCGCGGGTAACACCGGGGAGCTGTTTTTT. The genes are TRBV7-2 and TRBJ2-2, with D tentatively TRBD2 (5 bases). The V gene's germline CDR1 is SGHTA and CDR2 FQGNSA. The CDR3 totals 16 residues. The V end was cut by 0 bases, the J end by 2 bases, with 10 bases between.

The rearrangement links TRBV6-5 to TRBJ1-2; 8 bases align to TRBD1. The CDR3 is 15 residues long. With 0 bases clipped from V and 3 bases from J, the junction kept 3 bases outside the gene matches. CDR1 and CDR2 (germline): MNHEY, SVGAGI. CDR3 bases: TGTGCCAGCAGTTACTCGGACAGGGACTACTATGGCTACACCTTC. Protein sequence: CASSYSDRDYYGYTF.

V is TRBV10-3 and J is TRBJ1-6, with D perhaps TRBD1 (5 bases). The V gene's germline CDR1 is ENHRY and CDR2 SYGVKD. The CDR3 is made up of 13 amino acids. V was pared by 3 bases and J by 8 bases, with 8 bases between. CDR3 in DNA: TGTGCCATCAGTGATCAGGGTTATTCACCCCTCCACTTT. This codes for CAISDQGYSPLHF.